This T cell receptor delta chain was captured in a study of γδ T cells in repeated Plasmodium falciparum infection. About the research overall: Timepoints: baseline, immediately before selected infections, and 21 days after every infection. Whole-study findings and limits: In Vdelta2-negative, largely Vdelta1+, gammadelta repertoires, repeated controlled infections appeared to drive clonal selection waves. Compared with Australian children, Malian Vdelta2-negative repertoires seemed more clonal, less diverse, less shared.

Germline V lookup: CDR1 TVYSNPD, CDR2 GDNSRS (reference sequence). J gave up 8 bases and V 2 bases, and 27 bases lay outside the gene matches. CDR3 length equals 19 residues. TCRdb re-processed the multiplex PCR reads via CATT. Of approximately 60,000 delta-chain clones listed, around 1.5% are singletons. Vgamma9/Vdelta2+ and Vdelta2-negative gammadelta T cells were flow-sorted from PBMC for bulk sequencing. This clone was seen a handful of times. The antigen remains unidentified. The TCRdb record carries a much larger clone's protein, which differs from this DNA's translation at residue 6; a read error is the likely cause, and the protein listed here is the DNA translation.

This clonotype was obtained from a pool of human donors (malaria-infected and uninfected, not separated). Specimen: gamma-delta T cells from blood. The chain links TRDV3 to TRDJ1; 9 nucleotides agree with TRDD2. TCRdb lists no J gene, so it was determined here by aligning the DNA to germline. The CDR3 is CAFLEGPSYALYTGPKLIF. For the CDR3, the DNA is TGTGCCTTTTTAGAGGGGCCTTCCTACGCACTTTATACTGGACCAAAACTCATCTTT.